This T cell receptor (beta chain) came from a study of CD8 T cells in Susac syndrome. General study findings and limits: In Susac syndrome, CD8+ expansion was highest in TEMRA and active disease.

RNA was extracted with the RNeasy kit, and a quantity of roughly 0.5 to 1 ug was reverse transcribed using random hexamers. TCRdb analysed the immunoSEQ multiplex PCR reads with MiXCR anew, one entry per CDR3 protein. Among 100,000 to 150,000 distinct CDR3 sequences listed, over 85% were seen once. V lost 3 bases and J 10 bases, leaving 4 bases between the germline ends. The germline gives CDR1 MNHEY, CDR2 SMNVEV (reference sequence). The CDR3 sequence is 10 residues long. All included Susac syndrome patients satisfied recently defined diagnostic criteria for definite or probable disease. On this clonotype itself: Antigen unknown.

The sample comprised CD8+ T cells from PBMCs. The rearrangement joins TRBV27 to TRBJ2-1, with D unresolved. This receptor was obtained from a human donor with Susac syndrome. The CDR3: CASSFGEQFF. The DNA of the CDR3 is TGTGCCAGCAGTTTCGGAGAGCAGTTCTTC.